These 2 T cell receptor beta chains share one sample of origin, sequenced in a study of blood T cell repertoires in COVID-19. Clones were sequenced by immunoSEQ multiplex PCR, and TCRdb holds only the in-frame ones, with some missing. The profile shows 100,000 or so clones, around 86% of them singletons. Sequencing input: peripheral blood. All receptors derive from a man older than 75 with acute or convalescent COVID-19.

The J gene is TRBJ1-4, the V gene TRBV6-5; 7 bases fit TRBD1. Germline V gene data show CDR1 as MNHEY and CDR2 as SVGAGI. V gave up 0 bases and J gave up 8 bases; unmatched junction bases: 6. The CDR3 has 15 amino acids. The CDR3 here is CASSYSNRGREKLFF. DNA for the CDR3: TGTGCCAGCAGTTACTCGAACAGGGGAAGGGAAAAACTGTTTTTT.

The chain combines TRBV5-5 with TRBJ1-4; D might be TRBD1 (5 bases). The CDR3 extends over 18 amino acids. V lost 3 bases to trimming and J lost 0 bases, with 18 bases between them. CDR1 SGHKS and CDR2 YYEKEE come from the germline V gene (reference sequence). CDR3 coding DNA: TGTGCCAGCAGCTCGGTCGCGCCACGGACAACAACTAATGAAAAACTGTTTTTT. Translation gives CASSSVAPRTTTNEKLFF.